The next 20 T cell receptor beta chains were all read from a single sample in a study of control samples from healthy donors and cancer patients. Here immunoSEQ multiplex PCR was the method, and the copy in TCRdb shows in-frame clones only, minus some. The sample records 95,000 to 130,000 clones, more than 70% being singletons. Sequences were obtained from blood. These receptors were collected from a woman aged 70-85 years in good health.

This clone has more than one count but fewer than ten. The J gene is TRBJ2-2, the V gene TRBV3-1 (or the pseudogene TRBV3-2); D is uncertain. V lost 1 base and J 3 bases, leaving 9 bases between the germline ends. CDR1 is LGHDT and CDR2 is YNNKEL in the germline V gene (reference sequence). The length of the CDR3 is 15 residues. CDR3 protein: CASSQGQTDTGELFF. Written as DNA, the CDR3 is TGTGCCAGCAGCCAAGGCCAAACAGACACCGGGGAGCTGTTTTTT.

The CDR3 loop is CASRSGTGVQSRGYTF. The CDR3 bases are TGTGCCAGCAGGTCCGGGACAGGGGTACAATCGCGGGGCTACACCTTC. This chain connects TRBV6-6 to TRBJ1-2, with 10 bases fitting TRBD1. Per the germline V gene, CDR1 is MNHNY and CDR2 is SVGAGI (reference sequence). The CDR3 spans 16 residues. Trimming took 6 bases from V and 8 from J; bases not matched to a gene: 15.

The chain couples TRBV10-3 to TRBJ2-2; the D gene is possibly TRBD2 (7 bases). The CDR3 consists of 15 residues. From germline, CDR1 is ENHRY and CDR2 SYGVKD. V was trimmed by 2 bases and J by 7 bases, leaving 14 bases between them. The CDR3 DNA reads as TGTGCCATCAGTGAGGCTGGGGGGGGCTTCGGGGAGCTGTTTTTT. Amino acids: CAISEAGGGFGELFF.

This sequence joins TRBV7-9 and TRBJ1-2, with 8 nucleotides matching TRBD1. Trimming at V came to 5 bases and at J to 8 bases, leaving 10 bases not matched to a gene. CDR1 is SEHNR and CDR2 is FQNEAQ in the germline V gene (reference sequence). The CDR3 runs to 14 residues. CDR3 nucleotide sequence: TGTGCCAGCAGCCCTCCGACAGGGGTGGAGGGCTACACCTTC. Amino acids: CASSPPTGVEGYTF.

The V and J genes are TRBV3-1 (or the pseudogene TRBV3-2) and TRBJ2-5, with 8 bases that match TRBD2. The germline CDR1 and CDR2 sequences are LGHDT and YNNKEL (reference sequence). V lost 1 base, J lost 2 bases, and 15 bases stayed unmatched. The CDR3 totals 19 residues. The CDR3 sequence is CASSQVPFRPSGGQETQYF. CDR3 nucleotide sequence: TGTGCCAGCAGCCAAGTCCCGTTCCGCCCGAGCGGGGGTCAAGAGACCCAGTACTTC.

The V call is TRBV25-1, the J call TRBJ1-2, with D uncertain. Trimming stripped 8 bases from V and 0 bases from J, with 7 bases between. The CDR3 spans 12 residues. From germline, CDR1 is MGHDK and CDR2 SYGVNS. The CDR3, as DNA: TGTGCCAGCCAGGAGGCTAACTATGGCTACACCTTC. Translation gives CASQEANYGYTF.

The V gene is TRBV9, the J gene TRBJ1-3, with TRBD1 as a possible D gene (5 bases). This CDR3 is built from 16 residues. Trimming took 7 bases from V and 4 from J, leaving 21 bases between them. Germline V CDR1 and CDR2: SGDLS, YYNGEE. CDR3 DNA sequence: TGTGCCAGCGCCCCGTCCCAAGGGGTCTCGGGAAACACCATATATTTT. Residues: CASAPSQGVSGNTIYF.

The chain combines TRBV5-1 with TRBJ2-1; D remains unclear. Germline CDR1 is SGHRS and CDR2 is YFSETQ. This CDR3 has 12 residues. Between the trimmed V and J ends, which lost 5 bases and 4 bases, there was a span of 7 bases. The CDR3 loop reads CASRRVYNEQFF. DNA of the CDR3: TGCGCCAGCAGACGGGTTTACAATGAGCAGTTCTTC.

The chain couples TRBV4-3 to TRBJ2-3, with 10 bases identical to TRBD2. With V trimmed by 0 bases and J by 1 base, 1 base remained unmatched. The length of the CDR3 is 16 residues. Germline lookup yields CDR1 LGHNA and CDR2 YSLEER. CDR3 sequence reads: CASSQELAGGTDTQYF. The CDR3 region has the DNA TGCGCCAGCAGCCAAGAGCTAGCGGGAGGCACAGATACGCAGTATTTT.

This clone occurred a few times. The chain is built from TRBV7-9 and TRBJ2-2; TRBD2 matches 10 bases. The CDR3 sequence is 16 residues long. From germline, CDR1 is SEHNR and CDR2 FQNEAQ (reference sequence). After removal of 11 bases from V and 6 bases from J, the junction contained 15 bases not matched to a gene. This CDR3 reads CAVPSPSGGAAGELFF. The CDR3 bases are TGTGCCGTCCCTTCCCCCAGCGGGGGGGCCGCCGGGGAGCTGTTTTTT.

J is TRBJ2-2 and V is TRBV4-3, with unresolved D. CDR3 length equals 13 residues. Germline V gives CDR1 LGHNA, CDR2 YSLEER. V was clipped by 2 bases and J by 6 bases, with 7 bases between them. The CDR3 region has the DNA TGCGCCAGCAGCCAAAGGTTCGCCGGGGAGCTGTTTTTT. Amino acid sequence: CASSQRFAGELFF.

The V and J genes are TRBV6-6 and TRBJ2-2; possibly TRBD1 for D (5 bases). V was cut by 8 bases and J by 7 bases, with 8 bases left in between. Germline V lookup: CDR1 MNHNY, CDR2 SVGAGI (reference sequence). This CDR3 contains 11 residues. The CDR3 DNA reads as TGTGCCAGCCAGGGTGGCGGGGAGCTGTTTTTT. Protein sequence: CASQGGGELFF.

Concerning this clone itself: In the same sample, other DNA sequences code for this CDR3. The gene calls are TRBV6-5 and TRBJ1-5; D unresolved. CDR1 is MNHEY and CDR2 is SVGAGI in the germline V gene. V lost 0 bases to trimming and J lost 1 base, with 7 bases between them. The length of the CDR3 is 15 residues. CDR3 region: CASSYSPGSNQPQHF. The CDR3 bases are TGTGCCAGCAGTTACTCTCCAGGAAGCAATCAGCCCCAGCATTTT.

The rearrangement joins TRBV5-1 to TRBJ1-5; 9 bases are a match to TRBD1. V lost 4 bases and J lost 5; bases outside the gene matches: 7. The CDR3 sequence is 15 residues long. Germline assignment: CDR1 SGHRS and CDR2 YFSETQ. In nucleotides, the CDR3 is TGCGCCAGCAGCGCCCGGACAGGGGCGGATCAGCCCCAGCATTTT. Translation: CASSARTGADQPQHF.

The chain links TRBV19 to TRBJ1-1; TRBD1 aligns across 7 bases. Germline V gene data show CDR1 as LNHDA and CDR2 as SQIVND (reference sequence). V was clipped by 8 bases and J by 0 bases; unmatched bases: 6. There are 14 residues in the CDR3. CDR3 DNA: TGTGCCAGTCGGACAGGACACATGAACACTGAAGCTTTCTTT. Translating it yields CASRTGHMNTEAFF.

This clone has just a few counts. V usage is TRBV7-8 and J usage is TRBJ1-5; possible D gene TRBD1, 6 bases. V dropped 2 bases and J dropped 11 bases, with 13 bases sitting between them. CDR1 SGHVS and CDR2 FQNEAQ come from the germline V gene. The CDR3 covers 13 residues. CDR3 sequence (DNA): TGTGCCAGCAGCTTAACAACAGGGAGGACCCAGCATTTT. This gives the protein CASSLTTGRTQHF.

The chain uses TRBV6-1 and TRBJ1-6; D unclear. Trimming removed 3 bases from V and 7 bases from J, with 22 bases in between. In germline, CDR1 is MNHNS, CDR2 SASEGT. This CDR3 is 18 amino acids long. Here the CDR3 DNA reads TGTGCCAGCAGTGATACCCTCCTAATACTATATGGGAATTCACCCCTCCACTTT. Translated, it gives CASSDTLLILYGNSPLHF.

The sample holds one count of this clone. The chain employs TRBV2 and TRBJ2-3; TRBD1 matches 8 bases. V lost 4 bases to trimming and J lost 0 bases; unmatched junction nucleotides: 3. The CDR3 is 15 amino acids. From germline, CDR1 is SNHLY and CDR2 FYNNEI. The CDR3 nucleotides are TGTGCCAGCAGTGTCAGGGGGCCGAGCACAGATACGCAGTATTTT. Translated: CASSVRGPSTDTQYF.

The CDR3 DNA reads TGCGCCAGCAGCCAAGGAGGAGACAGGAGTATAAGTGGCTACACCTTC. It encodes CASSQGGDRSISGYTF. This rearrangement joins TRBV4-1 to TRBJ1-2; D perhaps matches TRBD1 (6 bases). Trimming pared 1 base from V and 7 bases from J, leaving 19 bases between. The CDR3 sequence is 16 residues long. Germline CDR1 is MGHRA and CDR2 is YSYEKL.

This clone was detected a few times. The CDR3: CASSPGVAGHNEQFF. The CDR3 bases are TGTGCCAGCAGCCCCGGGGTAGCGGGGCACAATGAGCAGTTCTTC. This chain joins TRBV3-1 (or the pseudogene TRBV3-2) and TRBJ2-1; 8 bases line up with TRBD2. The J segment lost 5 bases and the V segment lost 4 bases, leaving 7 bases of the junction unmatched. The CDR3 is made up of 15 amino acids. The germline V gene encodes CDR1 LGHDT and CDR2 YNNKEL (reference sequence).